The 26 T cell receptor beta chains below were found in one sample sequenced in a study of response to subunit inactivated influenza vaccine. TCRdb itself ran the RT-PCR reads through MiXCR, one entry per CDR3 protein. In the table there are around 570,000 distinct CDR3 sequences, 6% to 9% of which are singletons. The sample consisted of PBMCs from blood, taken 23 months after vaccination. Receptor source: a man aged 45-69 years who received an inactivated influenza vaccine.

This clonotype has more than one count but fewer than ten. This chain connects TRBV2 to TRBJ2-1; D call uncertain. CDR3 size: 16 residues. CDR1 is SNHLY and CDR2 is FYNNEI in the germline V gene. V lost 3 bases and J 0 bases, leaving 12 bases between the germline ends. The DNA of the CDR3 is TGTGCCAGCAGTGACGTCCTTTTAAGCTCCTACAATGAGCAGTTCTTC. Protein: CASSDVLLSSYNEQFF. Full variable domain (rest looked up from reference TRBV2 and TRBJ2-1): EPEVTQTPSHQVTQMGQEVILRCVPISNHLYFYWYRQILGQKVEFLVSFYNNEISEKSEIFDDQFSVERPDGSNFTLKIRSTKLEDSAMYFCASSDVLLSSYNEQFFGPGTRLTVL.

The chain uses TRBV20-1 and TRBJ2-5; 12 nucleotides align to TRBD2. Losses at the gene ends were 5 bases for V and 1 base for J; bases not matched to a gene: 5. The V gene's germline CDR1 is DFQATT and CDR2 SNEGSKA (reference sequence). There are 15 residues in the CDR3. CDR3 DNA: TGCAGTGCTCTAACTAGCGGGAGGTTCCAAGAGACCCAGTACTTC. As protein: CSALTSGRFQETQYF.

The chain uses TRBV7-8 and TRBJ1-6, with D perhaps TRBD1 (5 bases). Germline V CDR1 and CDR2: SGHVS, FQNEAQ. The CDR3 has 17 residues. Between the trimmed V and J ends, which lost 4 bases and 0 bases, there was a span of 13 bases. The CDR3 reads CASSSWGPSSYNSPLHF. The CDR3, as DNA: TGTGCCAGCAGCTCCTGGGGACCGAGCTCCTATAATTCACCCCTCCACTTT.

This clonotype was detected many times. This rearrangement joins TRBV20-1 to TRBJ2-1, with 12 positions matching TRBD2. The CDR3 extends over 18 amino acids. V trimming: 3 bases; J trimming: 10 bases; junction bases outside the gene matches: 19. The germline V gene encodes CDR1 DFQATT and CDR2 SNEGSKA (reference sequence). CDR3 sequence (DNA): TGCAGTGCTAGGGGGCCGGCTAGCGGGGGGGATTCGGTAGAGGAGCAGTTCTTC. Translation gives CSARGPASGGDSVEEQFF.

This clonotype has a handful of counts. CDR3 bases: TGCAGTGCTAGCTGGGGCAGGGTTCAGGAGACCCAGTACTTC. Translation gives CSASWGRVQETQYF. The chain employs TRBV20-1 and TRBJ2-5; D might be TRBD1 (5 bases). The CDR3 spans 14 residues. Germline V gives CDR1 DFQATT, CDR2 SNEGSKA (reference sequence). V lost 3 bases to trimming and J lost 5 bases, with 16 bases between them.

This rearrangement joins TRBV6-2 or TRBV6-3 to TRBJ2-2; D call uncertain. The CDR3 spans 14 residues. Germline-derived CDR1 and CDR2 are MNHEY and SVGEGT. Trimming removed 6 bases from V and 3 bases from J, with 11 bases in between. The CDR3 bases are TGTGCCAGCAGCCATCGCCCGGACACCGGGGAGCTGTTTTTT. Protein sequence: CASSHRPDTGELFF.

This clonotype has just a few counts. V and J are TRBV20-1 and TRBJ1-1; tentatively, D is TRBD1 (5 bases). CDR1 and CDR2 from the germline V gene are DFQATT and SNEGSKA (reference sequence). The CDR3 is made up of 14 amino acids. V lost 5 bases and J 5 bases, leaving 18 bases between the germline ends. CDR3 sequence: CSAQTGGGRTEAFF. The CDR3, as DNA: TGCAGTGCTCAAACCGGGGGTGGACGGACTGAAGCTTTCTTT.

This chain connects TRBV11-2 to TRBJ2-3, with D possibly TRBD2 on 6 matching bases. V was cut by 1 base and J by 1 base, with 9 bases left in between. CDR3 length: 15 amino acids. Germline CDR1 is SGHAT and CDR2 is FQNNGV. CDR3 DNA sequence: TGTGCCAGCAGCTTAGGCGGGGTCCGCACAGATACGCAGTATTTT. Residues: CASSLGGVRTDTQYF.

The gene calls are TRBV20-1 and TRBJ1-6; possible D gene TRBD1, 5 bases. Per germline, CDR1 DFQATT and CDR2 SNEGSKA (reference sequence). V gave up 5 bases and J gave up 6 bases, with 23 bases separating them. This CDR3 has 17 amino acids. CDR3 amino acids: CSASGGLRTLLNSPLHF. In DNA, the CDR3 is TGCAGTGCTTCCGGGGGTCTACGAACACTGCTTAATTCACCCCTCCACTTT.

The chain couples TRBV7-6 to TRBJ1-2; D gene ambiguous. V shed 1 base and J shed 8 bases, with 17 bases lying between them. CDR1 SGHVS and CDR2 FNYEAQ come from the germline V gene. This CDR3 comprises 15 residues. CDR3 loop: CASSLDASLREGYTF. For the CDR3, the DNA is TGTGCCAGCAGCTTAGATGCCAGCCTACGTGAAGGCTACACCTTC.

This clonotype was found a few times. This chain uses TRBV3-1 with TRBJ2-3; 8 positions agree with TRBD2. J was trimmed by 0 bases and V by 5 bases; bases with no gene match: 1. Germline V gene sequence: CDR1 LGHDT, CDR2 YNNKEL (reference sequence). The CDR3 is 14 amino acids. CDR3: CASSIAGSTDTQYF. The CDR3, as DNA: TGTGCCAGCAGCATAGCGGGAAGCACAGATACGCAGTATTTT.

Many counts were recorded for this clonotype. The V gene is TRBV9, the J gene TRBJ2-2, with D perhaps matching TRBD1 or TRBD2 (5 bases each). This CDR3 comprises 14 residues. V lost 2 bases and J lost 1, with 6 bases in between. From germline, CDR1 is SGDLS and CDR2 YYNGEE. The CDR3: CASSVGRNTGELFF. The DNA of the CDR3 is TGTGCCAGCAGCGTGGGACGGAACACCGGGGAGCTGTTTTTT. Full variable domain (missing parts from reference TRBV9 and TRBJ2-2): DSGVTQTPKHLITATGQRVTLRCSPRSGDLSVYWYQQSLDQGLQFLIQYYNGEERAKGNILERFSAQQFPDLHSELNLSSLELGDSALYFCASSVGRNTGELFFGEGSRLTVL.

In this sample, this clonotype turned up a few times. CDR3 region: CASSPSGGWHAGYTF. CDR3 DNA: TGCGCCAGCAGCCCCTCCGGCGGATGGCATGCTGGCTACACCTTC. The V call is TRBV4-3, the J call TRBJ1-2, with D hard to call. The CDR3 loop spans 15 amino acids. V was shortened by 4 bases and J by 7 bases, with 19 bases between the two germline ends. Germline assignment: CDR1 LGHNA and CDR2 YSLEER.

About this clonotype: A read error is possible here, since a much larger clone lies one base away. The rearrangement uses TRBV20-1 and TRBJ2-7; D unresolved. The germline V gene has CDR1 DFQATT and CDR2 SNEGSKA (reference sequence). The CDR3 extends over 13 amino acids. V was cut by 3 bases and J by 4 bases, with 13 bases left in between. The CDR3 spells CSARRRHGYEQYF. Here the CDR3 DNA reads TGCAGTGCTAGGCGTCGACATGGTTACGAGCAGTACTTC.

The chain carries TRBV25-1 and TRBJ2-1; D call uncertain. Germline CDR1 reads MGHDK; CDR2 reads SYGVNS. V lost 9 bases to trimming and J lost 4 bases, with 7 bases between them. This CDR3 is 11 amino acids long. The DNA of the CDR3 is TGTGCCAGTGGTCATTACAATGAGCAGTTCTTC. Translated: CASGHYNEQFF.

This clonotype showed up many times. The chain joins TRBV7-2 to TRBJ2-1; 11 positions agree with TRBD1. Germline CDR1 and CDR2: SGHTA and FQGNSA. CDR3 length: 15 residues. Germline trimming cut 1 base from V and 7 bases from J; bases unmatched to any gene: 3. CDR3 loop: CASSLVGTGGNEQFF. DNA for the CDR3: TGTGCCAGCAGCTTAGTCGGGACAGGGGGTAATGAGCAGTTCTTC.

Turning to this clonotype: Given a much more abundant clone one base away, this may be a read error. The chain combines TRBV12-3 or TRBV12-4 with TRBJ2-7; D is tentatively TRBD1 or TRBD2 (5 bases each). The length of the CDR3 is 13 residues. The CDR3 protein is CASGDVGSYKQYF. CDR3 in DNA: TGTGCCAGCGGGGACGTGGGCTCCTACAAGCAGTACTTC.

In this sample, this clonotype turned up many times. The chain joins TRBV20-1 to TRBJ1-2; D is perhaps TRBD1 (5 bases). There are 14 residues in the CDR3. V lost 5 bases and J 4 bases, leaving 17 bases between the germline ends. In germline, CDR1 is DFQATT, CDR2 SNEGSKA (reference sequence). The CDR3 DNA is TGCAGTGCTCCCGGAGGGGCGGGGAGCTATGGCTACACCTTC. It is translated as CSAPGGAGSYGYTF.

This clonotype was counted between two and nine times. The chain has TRBV3-1 and TRBJ1-1, with unresolved D. CDR3 length: 15 residues. Germline V CDR1 and CDR2: LGHDT, YNNKEL (reference sequence). Trimming pared 1 base from V and 5 bases from J, leaving 14 bases between. The CDR3 nucleotides read TGTGCCAGCAGCCAAGCGGCCGGGGTGGAGACTGAAGCTTTCTTT. This encodes CASSQAAGVETEAFF.

This clonotype came up a few times. The rearrangement joins TRBV29-1 to TRBJ1-1; TRBD1 matches 7 bases. Germline CDR1 and CDR2: SQVTM and ANQGSEA. This CDR3 has 15 amino acids. J lost 5 bases, V lost 1 base, and 10 bases had no gene match. CDR3 sequence reads: CSVEGHNRGGTEAFF. Here the CDR3 DNA reads TGCAGCGTTGAAGGTCACAACAGGGGAGGGACTGAAGCTTTCTTT.

The sample holds a few counts of this clonotype. V is TRBV29-1 and J is TRBJ2-5, with 8 nucleotides matching TRBD2. V dropped 7 bases and J dropped 5; count of bases not matched to a gene: 6. The V gene's germline CDR1 is SQVTM and CDR2 ANQGSEA. This CDR3 contains 12 residues. CDR3 nucleotides: TGCAGCGCCGGGGGGGCTCGGGAGACCCAGTACTTC. This encodes CSAGGARETQYF.

In its sample, this clonotype was seen a few times. This chain connects TRBV27 to TRBJ2-1, with unresolved D. V lost 6 bases to trimming and J lost 7 bases, with 10 bases between them. This CDR3 spans 12 amino acids. Germline CDR1 is MNHEY and CDR2 is SMNVEV (reference sequence). The chain's CDR3 is CASSTGRNEQFF. DNA for the CDR3: TGTGCCAGCAGCACTGGCCGAAATGAGCAGTTCTTC.

On this clonotype itself: A much larger clone lies a single base off, so this may be a read error. The rearrangement uses TRBV20-1 and TRBJ2-4, with 8 bases aligning to TRBD2. CDR1 is DFQATT and CDR2 is SNEGSKA in the germline V gene (reference sequence). The CDR3 has 14 amino acids. In DNA form, the CDR3 reads TGCAGTGCAAAACACGGGGGGGGAAAAAACATTCAGTGCTTC. Amino acid sequence: CSAKHGGGKNIQCF.

In this sample, this clonotype turned up many times. The CDR3 bases are TGTGCCAGCAGTCCAACAGGGCCCGAGCAGTACTTC. Translated, it gives CASSPTGPEQYF. The V and J genes are TRBV28 and TRBJ2-7, with a weak D call TRBD1 (6 bases). This CDR3 is built from 12 residues. Germline CDR1 MDHEN, CDR2 SYDVKM. V lost 5 bases and J lost 6, with 11 bases in between.

There are many counts of this clonotype. The V call is TRBV7-9, the J call TRBJ1-1; TRBD1 matches 9 bases. V was pared by 0 bases and J by 12 bases, with 8 bases of the junction left unmatched. Germline V gene data show CDR1 as SEHNR and CDR2 as FQNEAQ (reference sequence). The CDR3 spans 14 residues. CDR3 nucleotides: TGTGCCAGCAGCTTAGCGGGGGACAGGGCCCGTTCTTTCTTT. Translating it yields CASSLAGDRARSFF.

This clonotype was detected a few times. The chain's CDR3 is CASSVGQGIFYEQYF. CDR3 DNA sequence: TGTGCCAGCAGTGTAGGACAGGGGATTTTCTACGAGCAGTACTTC. This sequence joins TRBV12-3 or TRBV12-4 and TRBJ2-7; 9 bases map to TRBD1. The CDR3 sequence is 15 residues long. V gave up 5 bases and J gave up 3 bases; unmatched junction bases: 8.